One and the same sample provided the 2 T cell receptor beta chains below, sequenced in a study of T cells in women clearing cervical HPV infection. Sequenced by immunoSEQ multiplex PCR; TCRdb stores in-frame clones only, minus some. There are under 45,000 clones in the sample, with 7% to 9.5% held by the top ten. The sequencing sample was made of blood buffy coat. The receptors come from a woman aged 18 to 75 with a cervical HPV16 infection that either progressed to CIN3+ or cleared (not recorded which).

This chain's CDR3 is CASSGTSSYEQYF. CDR3 DNA, as far as it was read: TGTGCCAGCAGCGGGACTAGCAGCTACGAG. V is TRBV2 and J is TRBJ2-7; 9 bases align to TRBD2. Coverage ceases 3 residues before the CDR3 finishes, and the germline J gene fills in the end. Germline values: CDR1 SNHLY, CDR2 FYNNEI. This CDR3 is built from 13 residues. V was clipped by 6 bases and J by 3 bases; unmatched bases: 3.

The DNA read from the CDR3 is TGTGCCTGGAGTGGCCTATCTGAA. Protein: CAWSGLSE. The entire CDR3 protein is CAWSGLSEAFF. The chain employs TRBV30 and TRBJ1-1; no clear D gene. The read comes to an end 3 residues before the CDR3 does, leaving the germline J gene to fill in the end. Germline V gives CDR1 GTSNPN, CDR2 SVGIG (reference sequence). V lost 1 base, J lost 6 bases, and 6 bases lay in between. The CDR3 sequence is 11 residues long.